This T cell receptor beta chain was identified in a study of STAT3 mutations in large granular lymphocyte leukemia (dated by TCRdb to the late 2010s). Some background on the complete study: Roughly half of the T-LGLL patients who were sequenced longitudinally carried canonical activating STAT3 mutations. One or more immunosuppressive therapy regimens were given to more than half of T-LGLL patients, and hematologic response was seen in 40% to 50% of the treated patients. Patients with T-cell large granular lymphocyte leukemia underwent serial deep sequencing of TCRbeta CDR3 and STAT3 to reconstruct clonal hierarchy and dynamics. From an initial cohort of approximately 200 LGL patients, 15 to 20 representative T-LGLL cases were chosen for longitudinal sequencing of TCRbeta and STAT3. As controls, the study also included longitudinal sequencing of a couple of patients with natural killer LGL leukemia. Patients were sequenced at 4 time points on average, with the number of samplings per patient ranging from 2 to 8. Broader findings and caveats from the paper: Because no samples were available when a clone first appeared, clonal expansion was inferred from samplings taken at other points. At least one immunodominant TCRbeta clonotype was identified in every T-LGLL patient, and multiple immunodominant subclonotypes were identified in about half of the T-LGLL patients. The linking of therapy response to changes in TCR clonal burden was complicated by variable intervals between samplings and differing treatment regimens. Dominant TCR clone burden was found to exceed STAT3 mutant burden in several patients, suggesting that STAT3 mutation arose secondarily within a pre-expanded clone. In about 30% of the 18 patients, TCR clonotype switching occurred after therapy, and every newly emerging clone was STAT3 wild type. Because codominant clonotypes persisted in some patients, a small but highly pathogenic clone may have been missed.

DNA was extracted from blood mononuclear cells, and the same DNA was used for both TCR and STAT3 sequencing. With respect to this clone: There is no known antigen for this receptor. Qualities for individual bases were not recorded, and no much larger clone is one base off.

TCRbeta libraries were sequenced on an Illumina MiSeq, averaging roughly 40,000 productive templates per sample. Multiplex PCR amplification was used to generate TCRbeta CDR3 libraries with the immunoSEQ assay. The study's own analysis went as follows. Following a previously defined approach, repertoire diversity was calculated, and values close to 0 point to extremely monoclonal samples. TCRdb took over this immuneACCESS table, retaining in-frame rearrangements with V and J assigned. Such tables are incomplete; in checked studies, under half of the missing clones stem from an unresolved V gene, and the remainder is unexplained. V, J and clone size are those of that table, while D and trimming were read from the DNA. The sample table lists some 9,100 clones, about 92% of them with a count of one. The top ten clones comprise about 66% of the sample. V was cut back by 3 bases and J by 5 bases, leaving a gap of 13 bases between them. The CDR3 runs 14 amino acids, cysteine and phenylalanine included. Only the CDR3 DNA is retained, 42 bases long and in frame from the first base. The germline V gene yields LGHNT for CDR1 and FRNRAP for CDR2.

Rearrangement joined TRBV12-5 to TRBJ2-5; D gene: possibly TRBD2, on 6 matching bases. The TCR originated in a man between 60 and 75 years old with T-cell large granular lymphocyte leukemia. Some clones in this sample may be carry-over from other donors' samples. The age is the age at diagnosis. Sequenced material: peripheral blood mononuclear cells. Here the CDR3 is given as CASGFGGRRETQYF. The DNA sequence follows: TGTGCTAGTGGTTTCGGTGGGAGGCGGGAGACCCAGTACTTC.